This entry is about one T cell receptor (beta chain). The source of the sample is a study of blood T cell repertoires in COVID-19. At the level of the study: Sites across the United States, Italy and Spain contributed samples from acute and convalescent COVID-19. Sources were T cells, B-cell-depleted T cells, or PBMCs; the material itself was cDNA or gDNA.

CDR3 length equals 14 residues. The V gene's germline CDR1 is MNHEY and CDR2 SVGAGI. Trimming took off 0 bases at V and 3 bases at J, with 7 bases between the two ends. Original data processing: Nucleated cell number was recorded as an estimate derived from reference gene primer amplification. Method: immunoSEQ multiplex PCR; TCRdb's copy keeps in-frame clones and lacks some. V, J and clone size derive from that table, while D and trimming were established from the DNA sequence. The data contain over 400,000 clones, roughly 90% of them seen just once; the ten biggest clones take up around 1.4%. Material for sequencing was peripheral blood. The origin of this receptor is a woman aged 30 to 39 with active or convalescent COVID-19. The genes are TRBV6-5 and TRBJ2-3; D might be TRBD2 (5 bases). This CDR3 reads CASSYSLATDTQYF. The CDR3 bases are TGTGCCAGCAGTTACTCGCTAGCAACAGATACGCAGTATTTT.